This T cell receptor (beta chain) came from a study of cytomegalovirus exposure and HLA in healthy donors. Study details: In terms of ancestry, the Caucasian-associated cluster contained roughly 80% of the approximately 430 genotyped donors.

PCR employed 60 Vbeta and 13 Jbeta primers. Some clones are missing from TCRdb's copy, which holds only in-frame ones; the method was immunoSEQ multiplex PCR. The table has around 150,000 clones, around 73% seen once. The CDR3 extends over 18 amino acids. V was trimmed by 4 bases and J by 0 bases, leaving 20 bases between them. As to this clone: Its antigen is not identified.

Overall study findings and caveats: Earlier results showed most TCR beta V segments being productive about 87% or about 30% of the time.

This chain joins TRBV5-7 and TRBJ1-5; weak D call: TRBD1 (6 bases). TRBV5-7 counts as an open reading frame of uncertain function. The source material was PBMCs. This sequence was found in a male donor in good health and CMV-seronegative. CDR3 sequence reads: CASSRGSGDRDSNQPQHF. DNA for the CDR3: TGTGCCAGCAGCAGGGGGTCAGGGGACCGGGATAGCAATCAGCCCCAGCATTTT.